This T cell receptor (beta chain) was identified during a study of CD8+CD57+ T cells in acquired aplastic anemia. Study at large: The DNA of sorted CD4+ and CD8+ cells averaged 3.2 ug.

For CDR3 and TCR beta VDJ profiling, genomic DNA was the template used. From the reads, TCRdb called clonotypes with MiXCR, one entry per CDR3 protein. The sample shows around 430,000 distinct CDR3 sequences, over 25% of them seen only once. CDR1 and CDR2 (germline): MGHDK, SYGVNS. CDR3 length: 13 amino acids. Study observations and caveats: Almost 30 shared CD8+ CDR3s appeared highly expressed within patients' immunodominant clones.

Before being chosen for sequencing, patients had shown CD8+CD57+ cell expansion by flow cytometry. Points on this clonotype: Its antigen is unknown.

This clonotype was sampled from a human donor with aplastic anemia. The chain joins TRBV25-1 to TRBJ1-6, with D perhaps TRBD1 (5 bases). The source material was sorted CD4+, CD8+, or CD8+CD57+ T cells (not recorded which) from PBMCs. This CDR3 reads CARDGAGNSPLHF. CDR3 nucleotides: TGTGCTAGAGATGGGGCAGGGAATTCACCCCTCCACTTT.